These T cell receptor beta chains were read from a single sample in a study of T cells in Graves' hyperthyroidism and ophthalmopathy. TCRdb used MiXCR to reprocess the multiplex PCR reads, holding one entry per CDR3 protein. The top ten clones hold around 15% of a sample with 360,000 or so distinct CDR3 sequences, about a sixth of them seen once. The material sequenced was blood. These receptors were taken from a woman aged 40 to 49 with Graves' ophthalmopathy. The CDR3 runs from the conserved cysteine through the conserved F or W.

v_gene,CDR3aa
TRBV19,CASSISTGTENTEAFF
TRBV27,CASSWGPKNIQYF
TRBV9,CASSVAGRTGELFF
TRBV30,CAWSEITPNTEAFF
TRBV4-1,CASSPEPGSVSYEQYF
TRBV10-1,CASSDRGAGGLETQYF
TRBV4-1,CASSQGRGIQETQYF
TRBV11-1,CASSLSGSEQYF
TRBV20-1,CSASGTSGGSYEQYF
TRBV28,CASSLSLGLNTGELFF
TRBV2,CASSESGQGVPGELFF
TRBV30,CAWEPGQGRYTQYF
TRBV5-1,CASSFGSWGEAGTFF
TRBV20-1,CSARVLRESTYEQYF
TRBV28,CASSLIAGVESEQYF
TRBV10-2,CASRGLAGAHEQYF
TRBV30,CAWSLGQGSYEQYF
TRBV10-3,CAISESFSGAPYEQYF
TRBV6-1,CASSLEHRGAEAFF
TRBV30,CAWSLHPDVYEQYF
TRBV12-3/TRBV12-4,CASRDWTAEAFF
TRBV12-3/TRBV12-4,CASSQDRPTLGTEAFF
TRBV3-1,CASSQELERLAGEGELFF
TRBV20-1,CSVLQTYGYTF
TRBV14,CASSAIQGAYTEAFF
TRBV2,CASRGTGELFF
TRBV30,CAWIMTHSNTEAFF
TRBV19,CASSIGKRERENIQYF
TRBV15,CATSRGRGLYGYTF
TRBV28,CASSADSGPYEQYF
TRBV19,CASSTSLGPTGTTYGYTF
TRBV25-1,CASSGSSRDRPYF
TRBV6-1,CASRDPDSLGSQYF
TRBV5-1,CASSPGTSGRARLETQYF
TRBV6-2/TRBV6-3,CASSYGLAVNSYEQYF
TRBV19,CASSTQGHTEAFF
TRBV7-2,CASSARTGVAETQYF
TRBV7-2,CASSSSGGLGREQYF
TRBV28,CASSMNRGLGQPQHF
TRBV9,CASSPPGGRSEQYF
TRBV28,CASIDSGTRVQETQYF
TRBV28,CASSLKHNQPQHF
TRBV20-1,CSAEERTGRSHEQYF
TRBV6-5,CASSSGAMNTEAFF
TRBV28,CASRKGQGTEAFF
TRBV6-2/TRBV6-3,CASSYFKPLLADQETQYF
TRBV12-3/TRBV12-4,CASRPDYIETQYF
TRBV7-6,CASSAGGDEQYF
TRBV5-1,CASSLGTGADYGYTF
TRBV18,CASFPGTGDETQYF
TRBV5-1,CASSTEGQGASEAFF
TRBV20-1,CSARGGWGYTEAFF
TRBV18,CASSAGFQETQYF
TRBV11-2,CASSFLTGAYEQYF